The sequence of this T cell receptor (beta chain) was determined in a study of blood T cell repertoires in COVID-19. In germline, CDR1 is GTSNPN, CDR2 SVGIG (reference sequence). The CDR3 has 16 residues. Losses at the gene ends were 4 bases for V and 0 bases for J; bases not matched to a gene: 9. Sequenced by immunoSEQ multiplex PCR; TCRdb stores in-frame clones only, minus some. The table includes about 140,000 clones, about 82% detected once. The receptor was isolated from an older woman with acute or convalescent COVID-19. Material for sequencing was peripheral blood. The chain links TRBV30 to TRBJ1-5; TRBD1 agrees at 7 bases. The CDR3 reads CAWKQGIGGSNQPQHF. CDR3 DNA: TGTGCCTGGAAACAGGGGATAGGGGGTAGCAATCAGCCCCAGCATTTT.